These 24 T cell receptor beta chains originate from one sample sequenced in a study of a mutant IDH1 vaccine in newly diagnosed glioma. Their specific antigens are unknown. Time point reported: week 5, during vaccination. Doses of 300 ug of mutant IDH1 20-mer peptide were given with topical imiquimod. Clones were sequenced by immunoSEQ multiplex PCR, and TCRdb holds only the in-frame ones, with some missing. The data hold about 27,000 clones, with 77% observed a single time. The sample in question was PBMCs, obtained from a glioma patient whose treatment included an IDH1 peptide vaccine. The receptors stem from a man aged 40-50 years with glioma.

This clone showed up just once. The CDR3 region has the DNA TGCGCCAGCAGCTTGGGCTCGACGAACACTGAAGCTTTCTTT. Its translation is CASSLGSTNTEAFF. This rearrangement joins TRBV5-1 to TRBJ1-1; D is unclear. CDR3 size: 14 residues. V was cut by 0 bases and J by 1 base, with 7 bases left in between. Per germline, CDR1 SGHRS and CDR2 YFSETQ.

This clone was seen a handful of times. This chain links TRBV5-4 with TRBJ2-1, with unresolved D. CDR3 length equals 12 residues. Germline loops: CDR1 SGHNT, CDR2 YYREEE (reference sequence). Trimming stripped 7 bases from V and 4 bases from J, with 9 bases between. The CDR3 region has the DNA TGTGCCAGCTCTATGGGATACAATGAGCAGTTCTTC. This gives the protein CASSMGYNEQFF.

The rearrangement joins TRBV7-2 to TRBJ1-5; 7 positions match TRBD1. J was trimmed by 3 bases and V by 5 bases; bases with no gene match: 4. This CDR3 contains 14 residues. Germline assignment: CDR1 SGHTA and CDR2 FQGNSA. The CDR3 DNA reads TGTGCCAGCAGCCGGGACAGTAACAATCAGCCCCAGCATTTT. It encodes CASSRDSNNQPQHF.

This chain connects TRBV29-1 to TRBJ2-6, with 9 bases aligning to TRBD1. The V gene end was trimmed by 8 bases and the J gene end by 1 base; junction bases not matched to a gene: 6. The germline V gene has CDR1 SQVTM and CDR2 ANQGSEA. This CDR3 is built from 15 residues. CDR3 nucleotides: TGCAGCTTCACAGGGGGCGCGTCTGGGGCCAACGTCCTGACTTTC. This encodes CSFTGGASGANVLTF.

This clone was seen a single time. The J gene is TRBJ1-5, the V gene TRBV6-5; D possibly corresponds to TRBD1 (6 bases). V was clipped by 6 bases and J by 1 base, with 10 bases between them. The germline V gene encodes CDR1 MNHEY and CDR2 SVGAGI. This CDR3 region has 14 residues. The CDR3: CASRPRGSNQPQHF. The CDR3, as DNA: TGTGCCAGCAGACCCAGGGGAAGCAATCAGCCCCAGCATTTT.

CDR3 amino acids: CASSSGQGEWNTEAFF. As DNA, the CDR3 is TGTGCCAGCTCATCCGGACAGGGGGAATGGAACACTGAAGCTTTCTTT. The chain links TRBV18 to TRBJ1-1; 10 bases agree with TRBD1. With 5 bases clipped from V and 1 base from J, the junction kept 7 bases outside the gene matches. CDR1 is KGHSH and CDR2 is LQKENI in the germline V gene. CDR3 length equals 16 residues.

The chain employs TRBV18 and TRBJ1-1; D is undetermined. The CDR3 totals 14 residues. Trimming removed 5 bases from V and 1 base from J, with 11 bases in between. Germline CDR1 and CDR2: KGHSH and LQKENI. As DNA, the CDR3 is TGTGCCAGCTCATTGGTGGGAAGGAACACTGAAGCTTTCTTT. Encoded protein: CASSLVGRNTEAFF.

In this sample, this clone turned up a few times. The rearrangement uses TRBV19 and TRBJ2-5; D is perhaps TRBD2 (6 bases). This CDR3 contains 14 residues. Per germline, CDR1 LNHDA and CDR2 SQIVND (reference sequence). V gave up 3 bases and J gave up 5 bases, with 13 bases separating them. In nucleotides, the CDR3 is TGTGCCAGTAGTATGTTGCGGGATCTGGAGACCCAGTACTTC. This codes for CASSMLRDLETQYF. Full variable domain (outside the CDR3, taken from reference TRBV19 and TRBJ2-5): DGGITQSPKYLFRKEGQNVTLSCEQNLNHDAMYWYRQDPGQGLRLIYYSQIVNDFQKGDIAEGYSVSREKKESFPLTVTSAQKNPTAFYLCASSMLRDLETQYFGPGTRLLVL.

CDR3 sequence: CASSLRQGAVNTEAFF. CDR3 nucleotides: TGTGCCAGTAGTCTCCGACAGGGGGCGGTGAACACTGAAGCTTTCTTT. The rearrangement links TRBV19 to TRBJ1-1; 10 positions agree with TRBD1. The J segment lost 0 bases and the V segment lost 5 bases, leaving 6 bases of the junction unmatched. The CDR3 length is 16 residues. Germline CDR1 LNHDA, CDR2 SQIVND (reference sequence).

The gene calls are TRBV6-1 and TRBJ1-5; tentatively, D is TRBD1 (5 bases). This CDR3 contains 14 residues. CDR1 and CDR2 from the germline V gene are MNHNS and SASEGT. V lost 3 bases, J lost 3 bases, and 9 bases lay in between. The CDR3 here is CASSEARDNQPQHF. CDR3 bases: TGTGCCAGCAGTGAGGCCAGGGACAATCAGCCCCAGCATTTT.

CDR3 in amino acids: CASGSGDQETQYF. The CDR3 DNA is TGTGCTAGTGGGAGCGGAGACCAAGAGACCCAGTACTTC. The V gene is TRBV12-5, the J gene TRBJ2-5; perhaps TRBD2 as D (5 bases). CDR3 length equals 13 residues. With 6 bases removed from V and 0 bases from J, the gap between germline ends came to 8 bases. Germline CDR1 reads LGHNT; CDR2 reads FRNRAP.

The rearrangement links TRBV29-1 to TRBJ1-3; 10 positions agree with TRBD1. Unmatched junction bases numbered 3, after V lost 3 bases and J lost 4 bases. Per germline, CDR1 SQVTM and CDR2 ANQGSEA. The CDR3 loop spans 14 amino acids. The CDR3 sequence is CSVEETGGGNTIYF. The CDR3 DNA is TGCAGCGTTGAGGAGACAGGGGGCGGAAACACCATATATTTT.

The chain joins TRBV5-1 to TRBJ2-3; 9 nucleotides agree with TRBD2. Per germline, CDR1 SGHRS and CDR2 YFSETQ. The V gene end was trimmed by 0 bases and the J gene end by 6 bases; junction bases not matched to a gene: 8. This CDR3 is 16 amino acids long. The CDR3 sequence is CASSLAGAGGVDTQYF. As DNA, the CDR3 is TGCGCCAGCAGCTTGGCCGGAGCGGGGGGCGTTGATACGCAGTATTTT.

The chain has TRBV9 and TRBJ2-3; TRBD2 is a possible D gene (5 bases). Germline V gives CDR1 SGDLS, CDR2 YYNGEE. This CDR3 is built from 13 residues. Trimming stripped 1 base from V and 9 bases from J, with 12 bases between. The CDR3 is CASSVYPRGTQYF. The CDR3 nucleotides read TGTGCCAGCAGCGTATATCCGAGAGGGACGCAGTATTTT.

This chain connects TRBV6-1 to TRBJ1-2; a possible D gene is TRBD1 (6 bases). The length of the CDR3 is 15 residues. V was trimmed by 11 bases and J by 8 bases, leaving 27 bases between them. CDR1 MNHNS and CDR2 SASEGT come from the germline V gene. The CDR3 DNA reads TGTGCCCTGGCCCGGGACAAGGGGCCGGAGGGAGGCTACACCTTC. Translation: CALARDKGPEGGYTF.

This clone was observed a single time. This chain joins TRBV6-6 and TRBJ2-7; TRBD2 agrees at 11 bases. Germline values: CDR1 MNHNY, CDR2 SVGAGI (reference sequence). Trimming removed 6 bases from V and 5 bases from J; junction bases left unmatched: 9. The CDR3 is 15 amino acids. For the CDR3, the DNA is TGTGCCAGCAGCCCTAGACTAGCGGGAAAGAACGAGCAGTACTTC. Its translation is CASSPRLAGKNEQYF.

The rearrangement joins TRBV29-1 to TRBJ1-2; D is undetermined. The CDR3 runs 11 residues. The ends were cut back, 4 bases at V and 7 bases at J, with 10 bases in the middle. In germline, CDR1 is SQVTM, CDR2 ANQGSEA. CDR3 in amino acids: CSVADDSGYTF. DNA for the CDR3: TGCAGCGTTGCGGACGATAGTGGCTACACCTTC.

This rearrangement joins TRBV7-2 to TRBJ2-1; D possibly corresponds to TRBD2 (7 bases). V was shortened by 5 bases and J by 3 bases, with 14 bases between the two germline ends. Germline values: CDR1 SGHTA, CDR2 FQGNSA. This CDR3 spans 15 amino acids. CDR3 residues: CASSQGGRDYNEQFF. The CDR3 DNA follows: TGTGCCAGCAGCCAAGGGGGGAGGGACTACAATGAGCAGTTCTTC. Filled out from reference TRBV7-2 and TRBJ2-1, the complete variable domain reads GAGVSQSPSNKVTEKGKDVELRCDPISGHTALYWYRQSLGQGLEFLIYFQGNSAPDKSGLPSDRFSAERTGGSVSTLTIQRTQQEDSAVYLCASSQGGRDYNEQFFGPGTRLTVL.

V is TRBV5-1 and J is TRBJ2-1; D unresolved. The CDR3 is 16 amino acids. Germline CDR1 SGHRS, CDR2 YFSETQ. V gave up 7 bases and J gave up 7 bases, with 24 bases separating them. DNA for the CDR3: TGCGCCAGCGTCCCCGGCGGAGCTACCTCGGTGAATGAGCAGTTCTTC. This translates into CASVPGGATSVNEQFF. The full variable domain, in which reference TRBV5-1 and TRBJ2-1 provide the parts outside the CDR3, is KAGVTQTPRYLIKTRGQQVTLSCSPISGHRSVSWYQQTPGQGLQFLFEYFSETQRNKGNFPGRFSGRQFSNSRSEMNVSTLELGDSALYLCASVPGGATSVNEQFFGPGTRLTVL.

This clone is termed medium-sized (0.01 to 0.1%). The rearrangement uses TRBV19 and TRBJ1-4; 11 positions match TRBD1. This CDR3 has 16 residues. Germline-derived CDR1 and CDR2 are LNHDA and SQIVND (reference sequence). The V gene end was trimmed by 5 bases and the J gene end by 7 bases; junction bases not matched to a gene: 9. The CDR3 coding sequence is TGTGCCAGTAGTGCCTCTCCCGGGACAGGGGGTGAAAAACTGTTTTTT. Translated, it gives CASSASPGTGGEKLFF.

The V gene is TRBV7-9, the J gene TRBJ2-2; D is uncertain. From germline, CDR1 is SEHNR and CDR2 FQNEAQ (reference sequence). Trimming left V 4 bases short and J 3 bases short, with 12 bases between. The CDR3 contains 15 residues. The DNA of the CDR3 is TGTGCCAGCAGCTCGCGAATAGGGTACACCGGGGAGCTGTTTTTT. This translates into CASSSRIGYTGELFF.

This clone counts as medium-sized. This chain connects TRBV5-1 to TRBJ1-1, with a possible D match to TRBD1 (5 bases). Germline CDR1 and CDR2: SGHRS and YFSETQ. V was shortened by 3 bases and J by 7 bases, with 22 bases between the two germline ends. The CDR3 is made up of 16 amino acids. The CDR3, as DNA: TGCGCCAGCAGCTCTCGGGGCAGCCCTAGCCGAGGTGAAGCTTTCTTT. This encodes CASSSRGSPSRGEAFF.

This chain joins TRBV13 and TRBJ1-1; D gene uncertain. This CDR3 region has 11 residues. Trimming removed 5 bases from V and 5 bases from J, with 6 bases in between. Per germline, CDR1 PRHDT and CDR2 FYEKMQ (reference sequence). This CDR3 reads CASSEETEAFF. The CDR3 DNA follows: TGTGCCAGCAGCGAGGAGACTGAAGCTTTCTTT.

The CDR3 DNA sequence: TGTGCCAGCACCCTCAATGAGGTAGTGGGCTACACCTTC. Its protein product is CASTLNEVVGYTF. The V and J genes are TRBV6-6 and TRBJ1-2; D unclear. Germline V gene data show CDR1 as MNHNY and CDR2 as SVGAGI (reference sequence). This CDR3 has 13 amino acids. Deletions cut 7 bases from V and 8 bases from J, with 17 bases between.